One sample yielded the 21 T cell receptor beta chains listed below, sequenced in a study of PD-1 blockade in mismatch repair-deficient tumors. The assay was immunoSEQ multiplex PCR, and TCRdb's table has in-frame clones only and misses some. Of about 120,000 clones in the sample, approximately 86% were seen once. The source material was peripheral blood, sampled 44 weeks after starting pembrolizumab. The source is an adult with mismatch repair-deficient cancer.

This rearrangement joins TRBV15 to TRBJ1-5; D remains ambiguous. The germline V gene encodes CDR1 LNHNV and CDR2 YYDKDF (reference sequence). This CDR3 is built from 13 residues. V dropped 6 bases and J dropped 5 bases, with 11 bases sitting between them. CDR3 sequence reads: CATSTFGYQPQHF. CDR3 coding DNA: TGTGCCACCAGTACGTTTGGATATCAGCCCCAGCATTTT.

This clone appeared a single time. This chain joins TRBV29-1 and TRBJ1-2; D unclear. With 7 bases removed from V and 4 bases from J, the gap between germline ends came to 16 bases. The CDR3 has 13 residues. CDR1 SQVTM and CDR2 ANQGSEA come from the germline V gene. The DNA for the CDR3 is TGCAGCGCTCCCACGGGTGGCGGCTATGGCTACACCTTC. This encodes CSAPTGGGYGYTF.

This chain connects TRBV7-9 to TRBJ1-1; D is uncertain. The CDR3 is 12 amino acids. Looked up from germline, CDR1 is SEHNR and CDR2 is FQNEAQ (reference sequence). V lost 3 bases to trimming and J lost 4 bases, with 6 bases between them. CDR3 in DNA: TGTGCCAGCAGCTTCTGGGGCACTGAAGCTTTCTTT. Translation: CASSFWGTEAFF. The variable domain in full, completed from reference TRBV7-9 and TRBJ1-1, reads DTGVSQNPRHKITKRGQNVTFRCDPISEHNRLYWYRQTLGQGPEFLTYFQNEAQLEKSRLLSDRFSAERPKGSFSTLEIQRTEQGDSAMYLCASSFWGTEAFFGQGTRLTVV.

The rearrangement uses TRBV6-1 and TRBJ1-5, with D uncertain. V was trimmed by 6 bases and J by 4 bases, leaving 10 bases between them. CDR1 and CDR2 from the germline V gene are MNHNS and SASEGT. The CDR3 totals 13 residues. The CDR3 bases are TGTGCCAGCAGGTACAGCCTGAATCAGCCCCAGCATTTT. Translating gives CASRYSLNQPQHF.

This sequence joins TRBV11-2 and TRBJ2-7, with D perhaps matching TRBD2 (5 bases). Germline V gene lookup returns CDR1 SGHAT and CDR2 FQNNGV. The CDR3 runs 14 residues. Trimming stripped 1 base from V and 4 bases from J, with 11 bases between. In DNA form, the CDR3 reads TGTGCCAGCAGCTTAGCGTACGGGGATTACGAGCAGTACTTC. Its translation is CASSLAYGDYEQYF.

The genes are TRBV10-2 and TRBJ2-5; no clear D gene. V gave up 4 bases and J gave up 5 bases, with 11 bases separating them. There are 13 residues in the CDR3. Germline assignment: CDR1 WSHSY and CDR2 SAAADI. CDR3 loop: CASSADGRETQYF. CDR3 coding DNA: TGCGCCAGCAGTGCGGACGGTCGGGAGACCCAGTACTTC.

The chain carries TRBV9 and TRBJ2-7, with TRBD1 identical over 10 bases. The junction had 3 bases not matched to a gene; V was cut back by 3 bases and J by 6 bases. The CDR3 is 13 residues long. Germline V CDR1 and CDR2: SGDLS, YYNGEE. The CDR3 spells CASSETGGGEQYF. The CDR3 nucleotides are TGTGCCAGCAGCGAGACAGGGGGCGGCGAGCAGTACTTC. Complete variable domain (other parts from reference TRBV9 and TRBJ2-7): DSGVTQTPKHLITATGQRVTLRCSPRSGDLSVYWYQQSLDQGLQFLIQYYNGEERAKGNILERFSAQQFPDLHSELNLSSLELGDSALYFCASSETGGGEQYFGPGTRLTVT.

The chain combines TRBV4-1 with TRBJ2-7; possible D gene TRBD1, 6 bases. Between the trimmed V and J ends, which lost 1 base and 1 base, there was a span of 14 bases. CDR1 MGHRA and CDR2 YSYEKL come from the germline V gene. The CDR3 contains 16 residues. CDR3 region: CASSQGPGVGSYEQYF. CDR3 in DNA: TGCGCCAGCAGCCAAGGCCCAGGGGTTGGGTCCTACGAGCAGTACTTC.

The chain uses TRBV18 and TRBJ1-5; D gene ambiguous. The CDR3 sequence is 14 residues long. V lost 5 bases to trimming and J lost 0 bases, with 8 bases between them. CDR1 is KGHSH and CDR2 is LQKENI in the germline V gene. The CDR3: CASSTGDSNQPQHF. The CDR3 nucleotides read TGTGCCAGCTCAACCGGGGATAGCAATCAGCCCCAGCATTTT.

V usage is TRBV28 and J usage is TRBJ2-7; D call uncertain. Germline CDR1 is MDHEN and CDR2 is SYDVKM. Trimming cost V 6 bases and J 3 bases, with 18 bases left between them. The CDR3 runs 15 residues. CDR3 sequence reads: CASRSADFVLYEQYF. In nucleotides, the CDR3 is TGTGCCAGCAGGTCTGCGGATTTCGTTCTCTACGAGCAGTACTTC.

The chain links TRBV7-2 to TRBJ2-1; 12 nucleotides match TRBD2. With 2 bases clipped from V and 3 bases from J, the junction kept 11 bases outside the gene matches. The CDR3 has 19 residues. Germline CDR1 SGHTA, CDR2 FQGNSA. The CDR3 loop is CASSLLRTSGKFDYNEQFF. DNA for the CDR3: TGTGCCAGCAGCTTACTTCGGACTAGCGGGAAGTTTGACTACAATGAGCAGTTCTTC.

The V gene is TRBV19, the J gene TRBJ2-7; 8 bases agree with TRBD2. The germline V gene encodes CDR1 LNHDA and CDR2 SQIVND (reference sequence). The CDR3 runs 14 residues. The V and J ends lost 5 bases and 4 bases, in that order; junction bases with no gene match: 7. Here the CDR3 reads CASSASGRGYEQYF. The CDR3 DNA is TGTGCCAGTAGTGCGAGCGGGAGAGGGTACGAGCAGTACTTC.

V is TRBV27 and J is TRBJ1-5, with D tentatively TRBD1 (5 bases). V shed 0 bases and J shed 3 bases, with 12 bases lying between them. The CDR3 is made up of 16 amino acids. Germline loops: CDR1 MNHEY, CDR2 SMNVEV (reference sequence). The CDR3 loop reads CASSLSAGQYNQPQHF. The CDR3 region has the DNA TGTGCCAGCAGTTTATCCGCAGGGCAGTACAATCAGCCCCAGCATTTT.

CDR3 sequence (DNA): TGTGCCAGCTCACCATACCGTGGGGTCGGCGAGCAGTACTTC. This gives the protein CASSPYRGVGEQYF. The J gene is TRBJ2-7, the V gene TRBV18, with no clear D. The germline V gene encodes CDR1 KGHSH and CDR2 LQKENI. V gave up 2 bases and J gave up 6 bases, with 14 bases separating them. The CDR3 extends over 14 amino acids.

The J gene is TRBJ2-1, the V gene TRBV7-9; D not certain. CDR3 length: 16 residues. Germline assignment: CDR1 SEHNR and CDR2 FQNEAQ (reference sequence). Trimming shortened V by 0 bases and J by 3 bases, and 12 bases separated the two germline ends. This CDR3 is CASSLAYSLNYNEQFF. CDR3 DNA sequence: TGTGCCAGCAGCTTAGCGTACAGTTTAAACTACAATGAGCAGTTCTTC. Variable domain in full (rest from reference TRBV7-9 and TRBJ2-1): DTGVSQNPRHKITKRGQNVTFRCDPISEHNRLYWYRQTLGQGPEFLTYFQNEAQLEKSRLLSDRFSAERPKGSFSTLEIQRTEQGDSAMYLCASSLAYSLNYNEQFFGPGTRLTVL.

V is TRBV28 and J is TRBJ2-2, with 14 positions matching TRBD2. CDR3 length: 19 amino acids. From germline, CDR1 is MDHEN and CDR2 SYDVKM. V was clipped by 5 bases and J by 5 bases; unmatched bases: 13. CDR3 residues: CASSARTGLAGAWTGELFF. CDR3 DNA: TGTGCCAGCAGTGCCCGAACGGGACTAGCGGGAGCGTGGACCGGGGAGCTGTTTTTT. Full variable domain (remainder filled in from reference TRBV28 and TRBJ2-2): DVKVTQSSRYLVKRTGEKVFLECVQDMDHENMFWYRQDPGLGLRLIYFSYDVKMKEKGDIPEGYSVSREKKERFSLILESASTNQTSMYLCASSARTGLAGAWTGELFFGEGSRLTVL.

This sequence joins TRBV6-5 and TRBJ2-3; D ambiguous. Trimming cost V 3 bases and J 4 bases, with 11 bases left between them. The CDR3 covers 14 residues. In germline, CDR1 is MNHEY, CDR2 SVGAGI. The CDR3 DNA reads as TGTGCCAGCAGTTATCAGTTGTCCGCAGATACGCAGTATTTT. Its protein is CASSYQLSADTQYF.

This clone appeared a few times. CDR3 protein: CASTRGQYYGYTF. CDR3 coding DNA: TGTGCCAGCACCAGAGGACAGTACTATGGCTACACCTTC. The chain combines TRBV7-9 with TRBJ1-2; the D gene is possibly TRBD1 (6 bases). V was shortened by 7 bases and J by 3 bases, with 12 bases between the two germline ends. Germline V gene lookup returns CDR1 SEHNR and CDR2 FQNEAQ (reference sequence). This CDR3 is 13 amino acids long. Drawing the rest from reference TRBV7-9 and TRBJ1-2, the complete variable domain is DTGVSQNPRHKITKRGQNVTFRCDPISEHNRLYWYRQTLGQGPEFLTYFQNEAQLEKSRLLSDRFSAERPKGSFSTLEIQRTEQGDSAMYLCASTRGQYYGYTFGSGTRLTVV.

V gene TRBV4-3 combines with J gene TRBJ2-5; D remains ambiguous. The CDR3 covers 13 residues. The V end lost 0 bases, the J end lost 5 bases, and 7 bases lay between the germline ends. Germline V gives CDR1 LGHNA, CDR2 YSLEER. The CDR3 coding sequence is TGCGCCAGCAGCCAAGAGATTGCGGAGACCCAGTACTTC. Translation gives CASSQEIAETQYF.

V gene TRBV30 combines with J gene TRBJ2-5; D remains unclear. CDR1 is GTSNPN and CDR2 is SVGIG in the germline V gene (reference sequence). Trimming left V 3 bases short and J 4 bases short, with 15 bases between. The CDR3 length is 14 residues. In DNA form, the CDR3 reads TGTGCCTGGAGCGCTCTCCGAGGTGGAGAGACCCAGTACTTC. Translating it yields CAWSALRGGETQYF.

J is TRBJ2-1 and V is TRBV6-1; D possibly corresponds to TRBD2 (5 bases). The V gene lost 5 bases and the J gene lost 2 bases, with 7 bases spanning the gap. This CDR3 comprises 13 residues. Germline V gene sequence: CDR1 MNHNS, CDR2 SASEGT. CDR3 nucleotides: TGTGCCAGCAGTACCGGGGCCTACAATGAGCAGTTCTTC. This gives the protein CASSTGAYNEQFF.